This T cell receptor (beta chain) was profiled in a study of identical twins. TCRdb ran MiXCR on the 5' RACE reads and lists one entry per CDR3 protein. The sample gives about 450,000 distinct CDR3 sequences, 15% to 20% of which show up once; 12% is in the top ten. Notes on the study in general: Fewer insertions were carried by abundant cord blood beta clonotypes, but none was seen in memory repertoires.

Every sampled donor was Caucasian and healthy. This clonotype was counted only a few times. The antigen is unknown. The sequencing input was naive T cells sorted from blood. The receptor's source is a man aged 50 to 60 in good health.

CDR3 bases: TGCGCCAGCAGCTTGGAGGGTCTAGCGGGAGTGTTTTACGAGCAGTACTTC. Amino acids: CASSLEGLAGVFYEQYF. The chain recombines TRBV5-1 with TRBJ2-7; 10 nucleotides align to TRBD2. After removal of 0 bases from V and 4 bases from J, the junction contained 10 bases not matched to a gene. The CDR3 runs 17 residues. Germline values: CDR1 SGHRS, CDR2 YFSETQ.